The clone carrying this T cell receptor beta chain was recorded at least ten times. What it recognizes is unknown. These data originate in a study of T cells in Graves' hyperthyroidism and ophthalmopathy. Study-level findings and limits: Model predictions of ophthalmopathy came a median 6.5 months before onset.

The blood specimen was taken at initial hyperthyroidism diagnosis, before any ophthalmopathy symptoms. Using around 10 ml of fresh peripheral blood, PBMCs were prepared. RNA transcripts yielded amplified TCR beta CDR3 regions. HTBI primers drove first-round RT-PCR of the TCR CDR3. One entry per CDR3 protein, called by TCRdb with MiXCR from the multiplex PCR reads. The table has hundreds of thousands of distinct CDR3 sequences, under 20% seen once. Sequenced: blood. This sequence was found in a woman aged 45 to 65 with Graves' hyperthyroidism that later progressed to Graves' ophthalmopathy.

In DNA form, the CDR3 reads TGTGCCAGCAGCTCGACTAGCCCCAACACCGGGGAGCTGTTTTTT. This sequence encodes CASSSTSPNTGELFF. The chain joins TRBV11-3 to TRBJ2-2, with 7 bases aligning to TRBD2. The length of the CDR3 is 15 residues. Germline CDR1 and CDR2: SGHNT and YENEEA. V lost 4 bases, J lost 2 bases, and 4 bases stayed unmatched.